One and the same sample provided the 29 T cell receptor beta chains below, sequenced in a study of spatial heterogeneity in lung cancer (dated by TCRdb to between 2017 and 2020). Receptors were amplified or captured by 5' RACE. TCRdb lists the instrument as NextSeq 500. Starting from the raw public reads, TCRdb applied fastp trimming at Q25, assembled clones with MiXCR and retained in-frame beta chains. Under each unique CDR3 protein, matching rows form one entry showing the most common genes and DNA. A total of over 90,000 distinct CDR3 sequences appear in this sample, approximately 8.9% of them only once. The ten largest clones take up 6.9% of the sample. The sample's time point label is to be understood as: sample taken at primary tumor resection. Without any cell sorting, TCR sequencing was performed on whole RNA extracted either from tumor and nontumor lung tissue or from cryopreserved PBMC samples.

The source material was PBMCs, sampled at surgery. The receptors stem from a male donor with early-stage non-small cell lung cancer.

The chain has TRBV2 and TRBJ1-6, with 8 bases identical to TRBD1. The CDR3 has 13 amino acids. Germline V CDR1 and CDR2: SNHLY, FYNNEI. V shed 6 bases and J 9 bases; nucleotides not matched to a gene: 4. The CDR3 protein is CASRTGEGSPLHF. The CDR3 DNA sequence: TGTGCCAGCAGGACAGGGGAGGGTTCACCCCTCCACTTT.

In this sample, this clonotype turned up many times. This chain links TRBV20-1 with TRBJ2-5; 9 bases fit TRBD1. CDR3 length: 15 residues. The V segment lost 3 bases and the J segment 7 bases; nucleotides outside the gene matches: 12. Germline CDR1 reads DFQATT; CDR2 reads SNEGSKA (reference sequence). The CDR3 sequence is CSASQPGQGLGTQYF. The CDR3 bases are TGCAGTGCTAGTCAACCGGGACAGGGCTTGGGGACCCAGTACTTC.

This clonotype was picked up many times. The rearrangement uses TRBV24-1 and TRBJ2-3, with D tentatively TRBD1 or TRBD2 (6 bases each). Trimming pared 4 bases from V and 4 bases from J, leaving 14 bases between. The CDR3 is 15 residues long. The V gene's germline CDR1 is KGHDR and CDR2 SFDVKD. Here the CDR3 reads CATSEGGLGPDTQYF. In DNA form, the CDR3 reads TGTGCCACCAGTGAAGGGGGGCTGGGCCCAGATACGCAGTATTTT.

This clonotype was seen repeatedly, ten times or more. The J gene is TRBJ2-7, the V gene TRBV20-1; 8 bases align to TRBD2. The CDR3 has 14 amino acids. V lost 5 bases, J lost 3 bases, and 9 bases stayed unmatched. CDR1 and CDR2 from the germline V gene are DFQATT and SNEGSKA (reference sequence). The CDR3 protein is CSASRPGGGYEQYF. The CDR3 DNA reads TGCAGTGCTTCCCGCCCGGGGGGGGGCTACGAGCAGTACTTC.

This clonotype was seen ten or more times. V is TRBV19 and J is TRBJ2-2; 14 bases agree with TRBD2. The V segment lost 2 bases and the J segment 5 bases; nucleotides outside the gene matches: 7. Germline V gene data show CDR1 as LNHDA and CDR2 as SQIVND (reference sequence). The CDR3 spans 18 residues. In DNA, the CDR3 is TGTGCCAGTAGTATATCGACTAGCGGGAGGGCCAAGACCGGGGAGCTGTTTTTT. It codes for CASSISTSGRAKTGELFF.

The chain combines TRBV24-1 with TRBJ2-2; 7 positions agree with TRBD1. The CDR3 length is 13 residues. With V trimmed by 5 bases and J by 7 bases, 3 bases remained unmatched. Per germline, CDR1 KGHDR and CDR2 SFDVKD. CDR3 coding DNA: TGTGCCACCAGTGGACAGGGTATCGGGGAGCTGTTTTTT. Translating it yields CATSGQGIGELFF.

This clonotype has a handful of counts. V and J are TRBV3-1 and TRBJ1-1; no reliable D call. CDR1 LGHDT and CDR2 YNNKEL come from the germline V gene (reference sequence). CDR3 size: 13 residues. V dropped 3 bases and J dropped 0 bases, with 5 bases sitting between them. CDR3 in DNA: TGTGCCAGCAGCCATATCATGAACACTGAAGCTTTCTTT. This gives the protein CASSHIMNTEAFF.

The chain joins TRBV29-1 to TRBJ1-1; the D gene is possibly TRBD1 (6 bases). V was cut by 7 bases and J by 3 bases, with 12 bases left in between. The CDR3 runs to 12 residues. Germline V gives CDR1 SQVTM, CDR2 ANQGSEA. The CDR3, as DNA: TGCAGCGCCAACGCAGGGGACACTGAAGCTTTCTTT. This translates into CSANAGDTEAFF. The variable domain in full, completed from reference TRBV29-1 and TRBJ1-1, reads SAVISQKPSRDICQRGTSLTIQCQVDSQVTMMFWYRQQPGQSLTLIATANQGSEATYESGFVIDKFPISRPNLTFSTLTVSNMSPEDSSIYLCSANAGDTEAFFGQGTRLTVV.

In this sample, this clonotype turned up many times. J is TRBJ1-5 and V is TRBV28; 8 bases are a match to TRBD1. Germline loops: CDR1 MDHEN, CDR2 SYDVKM. V shed 4 bases and J 1 base; nucleotides not matched to a gene: 9. This CDR3 is built from 17 residues. The CDR3 nucleotides are TGTGCCAGCAGTTCTCCAGGCAGGGGGCGCAGCAATCAGCCCCAGCATTTT. It specifies CASSSPGRGRSNQPQHF. The variable domain in full, completed from reference TRBV28 and TRBJ1-5, reads DVKVTQSSRYLVKRTGEKVFLECVQDMDHENMFWYRQDPGLGLRLIYFSYDVKMKEKGDIPEGYSVSREKKERFSLILESASTNQTSMYLCASSSPGRGRSNQPQHFGDGTRLSIL.

In this sample, this clonotype turned up once. V usage is TRBV7-6 and J usage is TRBJ2-2, with D hard to call. Trimming took off 7 bases at V and 5 bases at J, with 14 bases between the two ends. Germline V gene data show CDR1 as SGHVS and CDR2 as FNYEAQ. The CDR3 runs 14 residues. CDR3 amino acids: CASTPQVRTGELFF. In DNA, the CDR3 is TGTGCCAGCACTCCCCAAGTTCGGACCGGGGAGCTGTTTTTT.

V and J are TRBV5-6 and TRBJ2-1; D is unresolved. Looked up from germline, CDR1 is SGHDT and CDR2 is YYEEEE. The germline V and J ends were trimmed by 4 bases and 8 bases, with 16 bases remaining between them. The CDR3 is 14 amino acids. CDR3 sequence reads: CASSPRVNLYEQFF. The CDR3 DNA is TGTGCCAGCAGCCCGAGAGTTAACTTATATGAGCAGTTCTTC.

The chain employs TRBV5-4 and TRBJ2-1; 7 bases fit TRBD2. J lost 1 base, V lost 1 base, and 2 bases had no gene match. The length of the CDR3 is 15 residues. CDR1 is SGHNT and CDR2 is YYREEE in the germline V gene (reference sequence). The CDR3 is CASSLRAGSYNEQFF. As DNA, the CDR3 is TGTGCCAGCAGCTTGAGAGCGGGATCCTACAATGAGCAGTTCTTC.

Only a few counts were recorded for this clonotype. The rearrangement links TRBV7-9 to TRBJ2-3; D remains unclear. V lost 3 bases and J 7 bases, leaving 8 bases between the germline ends. The length of the CDR3 is 12 residues. Germline V CDR1 and CDR2: SEHNR, FQNEAQ (reference sequence). The chain's CDR3 is CASSFGPNTQYF. In DNA, the CDR3 is TGTGCCAGCAGCTTTGGACCCAATACGCAGTATTTT.

This CDR3 is CASSYSFGGDQYEQYF. CDR3 coding DNA: TGTGCCAGCAGTTACTCGTTCGGGGGGGACCAATACGAGCAGTACTTC. The chain joins TRBV6-6 to TRBJ2-7, with 8 bases matching TRBD2. The CDR3 length is 16 residues. V was clipped by 0 bases and J by 4 bases; unmatched bases: 8. From germline, CDR1 is MNHNY and CDR2 SVGAGI (reference sequence).

The chain joins TRBV6-2 or TRBV6-3 to TRBJ1-5; 8 positions match TRBD1. Germline V gene sequence: CDR1 MNHEY, CDR2 SVGEGT. The CDR3 is made up of 14 amino acids. V shed 2 bases and J 5 bases; nucleotides not matched to a gene: 2. The CDR3 DNA sequence: TGTGCCAGCAGTTACCGGACAGGGTATCAGCCCCAGCATTTT. It is translated as CASSYRTGYQPQHF.

This clonotype was seen more than once but under ten times. The chain uses TRBV9 and TRBJ1-2; TRBD1 aligns across 7 bases. The germline V gene has CDR1 SGDLS and CDR2 YYNGEE. This CDR3 has 17 residues. Unmatched junction bases numbered 16, after V lost 4 bases and J lost 4 bases. The CDR3 DNA is TGTGCCAGCAGCTACGGACAGGATCCTAATCCCCCCTATGGCTACACCTTC. This encodes CASSYGQDPNPPYGYTF.

This clonotype was seen more than once but under ten times. The chain joins TRBV6-2 or TRBV6-3 to TRBJ2-2, with 7 bases matching TRBD2. There are 14 residues in the CDR3. Trimming took 6 bases from V and 1 from J; bases not matched to a gene: 2. Per the germline V gene, CDR1 is MNHEY and CDR2 is SVGEGT. In DNA, the CDR3 is TGTGCCAGCAGGATAGCGGGGAACACCGGGGAGCTGTTTTTT. Its protein is CASRIAGNTGELFF.

This clonotype has ten or more counts. The V call is TRBV12-3 or TRBV12-4, the J call TRBJ1-5; TRBD1 is a possible D gene (5 bases). Trimming cost V 3 bases and J 0 bases, with 21 bases left between them. This CDR3 is 19 amino acids long. The CDR3: CASSFAQGAGVYSNQPQHF. The CDR3 DNA follows: TGTGCCAGCAGTTTCGCACAAGGGGCCGGGGTATATAGCAATCAGCCCCAGCATTTT.

The table lists this clonotype with many counts. The chain joins TRBV9 to TRBJ2-5; 7 bases agree with TRBD2. The J segment lost 5 bases and the V segment lost 4 bases, leaving 5 bases of the junction unmatched. CDR1 is SGDLS and CDR2 is YYNGEE in the germline V gene. The CDR3 consists of 13 residues. This CDR3 reads CASSTRLAETQYF. Here the CDR3 DNA reads TGTGCCAGCAGCACCCGACTAGCTGAGACCCAGTACTTC.

The table lists this clonotype with many counts. The chain links TRBV29-1 to TRBJ2-2, with D hard to call. The CDR3 is 13 amino acids. CDR1 SQVTM and CDR2 ANQGSEA come from the germline V gene. Trimming stripped 5 bases from V and 4 bases from J, with 11 bases between. CDR3 sequence (DNA): TGCAGCGTTACTCAGCAAGTCACCGGGGAGCTGTTTTTT. Protein sequence: CSVTQQVTGELFF.

The chain carries TRBV7-9 and TRBJ2-7; 8 positions match TRBD2. The CDR3 runs 14 residues. Losses at the gene ends were 3 bases for V and 5 bases for J; bases not matched to a gene: 6. CDR1 is SEHNR and CDR2 is FQNEAQ in the germline V gene (reference sequence). The CDR3 DNA reads as TGTGCCAGCAGCTTCAGCGGGAGATCCGACGAGCAGTACTTC. Translation: CASSFSGRSDEQYF.

This clonotype was seen ten or more times. This sequence joins TRBV14 and TRBJ1-3; possible D gene TRBD1, 5 bases. The CDR3 covers 13 residues. Trimming pared 4 bases from V and 5 bases from J, leaving 9 bases between. Germline V lookup: CDR1 SGHDN, CDR2 FVKESK. This chain's CDR3 is CASSPGLRNTIYF. The CDR3 nucleotides are TGTGCCAGCAGCCCGGGGCTCCGAAACACCATATATTTT. The full variable domain, rest sourced from reference TRBV14 and TRBJ1-3, is EAGVTQFPSHSVIEKGQTVTLRCDPISGHDNLYWYRRVMGKEIKFLLHFVKESKQDESGMPNNRFLAERTGGTYSTLKVQPAELEDSGVYFCASSPGLRNTIYFGEGSWLTVV.

Concerning this clonotype: This may come from a read error, since a much larger clone is one base off. J is TRBJ2-7 and V is TRBV21-1. TRBV21-1 is listed as a pseudogene. There are 15 residues in the CDR3. As DNA, the CDR3 is TGTGCCAGCAGCAAAGGTGCGTACAGCTCCTACGAGCAGCACTTC. Protein sequence: CASSKGAYSSYEQHF.

This sequence joins TRBV27 and TRBJ2-3; 7 nucleotides match TRBD1. The CDR3 length is 14 residues. Germline V gene lookup returns CDR1 MNHEY and CDR2 SMNVEV (reference sequence). The V gene end was trimmed by 6 bases and the J gene end by 0 bases; junction bases not matched to a gene: 3. The CDR3 reads CASRPGGSTDTQYF. CDR3 sequence (DNA): TGTGCCAGCAGGCCAGGGGGTAGCACAGATACGCAGTATTTT.

This clonotype was picked up many times. V gene TRBV28 combines with J gene TRBJ1-5; 10 bases line up with TRBD1. Germline lookup yields CDR1 MDHEN and CDR2 SYDVKM. With 4 bases clipped from V and 3 bases from J, the junction kept 6 bases outside the gene matches. CDR3 length: 16 amino acids. The CDR3 sequence is CASSSPGQGNNQPQHF. CDR3 nucleotides: TGTGCCAGCAGTTCACCGGGACAGGGGAACAATCAGCCCCAGCATTTT.

The chain couples TRBV5-1 to TRBJ2-5; TRBD1 aligns across 7 bases. Germline-derived CDR1 and CDR2 are SGHRS and YFSETQ. The CDR3 totals 14 residues. With V trimmed by 5 bases and J by 0 bases, 4 bases remained unmatched. This CDR3 is CASRGGTNQETQYF. The CDR3 DNA reads as TGCGCCAGCAGAGGGGGCACCAACCAAGAGACCCAGTACTTC.

The V and J genes are TRBV5-4 and TRBJ2-5; 10 bases agree with TRBD2. Trimming removed 4 bases from V and 5 bases from J; junction bases left unmatched: 8. The CDR3 totals 15 residues. Germline V gene sequence: CDR1 SGHNT, CDR2 YYREEE (reference sequence). This CDR3 is CASSPQRGGGETQYF. The DNA of the CDR3 is TGTGCCAGCAGCCCCCAGCGGGGGGGAGGGGAGACCCAGTACTTC.

The chain carries TRBV28 and TRBJ1-3; the D is unclear. The germline V and J ends were trimmed by 8 bases and 0 bases, with 14 bases remaining between them. This CDR3 has 15 amino acids. CDR1 and CDR2 from the germline V gene are MDHEN and SYDVKM. CDR3 protein: CASYKGHGSGNTIYF. The CDR3 DNA reads TGTGCCAGCTACAAAGGGCACGGCTCTGGAAACACCATATATTTT.

This clonotype was detected ten times or more. The chain links TRBV15 to TRBJ2-5; no reliable D call. The CDR3 consists of 15 residues. The V gene's germline CDR1 is LNHNV and CDR2 YYDKDF (reference sequence). Trimming took off 1 base at V and 1 base at J, with 10 bases between the two ends. CDR3 sequence reads: CATSRGIASQETQYF. CDR3 sequence (DNA): TGTGCCACCAGCAGAGGGATAGCTAGCCAAGAGACCCAGTACTTC. Together with reference TRBV15 and TRBJ2-5, the CDR3 gives the full variable domain: DAMVIQNPRYQVTQFGKPVTLSCSQTLNHNVMYWYQQKSSQAPKLLFHYYDKDFNNEADTPDNFQSRRPNTSFCFLDIRSPGLGDTAMYLCATSRGIASQETQYFGPGTRLLVL.